This T cell receptor (beta chain) was observed in a study of blood T cell repertoires in COVID-19. Study at large: Samples representing acute and convalescent COVID-19 were sourced from the United States, Italy and Spain. Sample material is recorded as cDNA or gDNA derived from T cells, B-cell-depleted T cells, or PBMCs.

In the authors' methods: Amplification with reference gene primers provided the estimates of nucleated cell counts. Produced via immunoSEQ multiplex PCR; TCRdb's table is partial and in-frame only. V, J and clone size derive from that table, while D and trimming were established from the DNA sequence. The sample holds around 250,000 clones, roughly 86% seen once. CDR3 length: 16 amino acids. Looked up from germline, CDR1 is ENHRY and CDR2 is SYGVKD. V dropped 6 bases and J dropped 2; count of bases not matched to a gene: 8. Sample: peripheral blood. The J gene is TRBJ2-3, the V gene TRBV10-3; 10 positions match TRBD2. The TCR originated in a man older than 75 with acute or convalescent COVID-19. CDR3 amino acids: CAISTLAGGHTDTQYF. The CDR3 coding sequence is TGTGCCATCAGCACCTTAGCGGGGGGTCACACAGATACGCAGTATTTT.